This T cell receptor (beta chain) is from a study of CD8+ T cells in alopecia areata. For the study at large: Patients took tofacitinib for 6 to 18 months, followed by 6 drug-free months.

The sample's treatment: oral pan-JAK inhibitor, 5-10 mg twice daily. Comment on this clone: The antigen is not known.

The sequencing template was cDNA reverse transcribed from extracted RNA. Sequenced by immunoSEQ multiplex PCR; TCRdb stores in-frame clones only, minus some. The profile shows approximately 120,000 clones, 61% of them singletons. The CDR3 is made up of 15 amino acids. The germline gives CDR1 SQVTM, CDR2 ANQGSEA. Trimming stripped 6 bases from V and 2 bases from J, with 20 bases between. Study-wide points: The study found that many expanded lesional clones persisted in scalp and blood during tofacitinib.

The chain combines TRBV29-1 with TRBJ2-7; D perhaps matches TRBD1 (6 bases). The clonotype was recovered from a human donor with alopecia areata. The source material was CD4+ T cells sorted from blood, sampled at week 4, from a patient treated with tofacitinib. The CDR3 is CSVTQGYGGTYEQYF. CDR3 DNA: TGCAGCGTGACACAGGGTTACGGTGGGACCTACGAGCAGTACTTC.